This paragraph reports one TCR beta chain. Its antigen remains unidentified. Only in-frame clones appear in the TCRdb table, and some are missing; sequencing was by immunoSEQ multiplex PCR. Among some 90,000 clones listed, roughly four fifths were seen once. The data belong to a study of glioma-infiltrating T cells after dendritic cell vaccination. The study, taken as a whole, reports: Higher TCR clonality did not directly relate to longer survival.

CDR1 is SGHTA and CDR2 is FQGNSA in the germline V gene. V gave up 1 base and J gave up 4 bases, with 11 bases separating them. The CDR3 loop spans 15 amino acids. Noted time point: after dendritic cell vaccination, including at tumor progression/relapse. The chain recombines TRBV7-2 with TRBJ1-3, with D perhaps matching TRBD1 (5 bases). The sequence derives from a human donor with glioblastoma. Sequenced here: blood, sampled after dendritic cell vaccination. The CDR3 DNA reads as TGTGCCAGCAGCTTAGTAGAGACAGCCGGAAACACCATATATTTT. It codes for CASSLVETAGNTIYF.